This passage covers 13 T cell receptor beta chains from one sample sequenced in a study of blood T cell repertoires in COVID-19. Assay: immunoSEQ multiplex PCR; the TCRdb copy retains only in-frame clones and omits some. This table has approximately 210,000 clones, 80% to 85% appearing once. Sequencing was done on a sample of peripheral blood. These TCRs come from a young man with active or convalescent COVID-19.

The rearrangement uses TRBV28 and TRBJ1-2; D is ambiguous. The CDR3 has 13 residues. The germline CDR1 and CDR2 sequences are MDHEN and SYDVKM. Trimming removed 8 bases at V and 5 bases at J, with 15 bases between. The CDR3 nucleotides are TGTGCCAGCCAACCCCTTGACTGGTATGGCTACACCTTC. Translated: CASQPLDWYGYTF.

This clone was found a few times. V and J are TRBV12-3 or TRBV12-4 and TRBJ1-5, with D maybe TRBD1 (6 bases). V lost 10 bases and J lost 11, with 18 bases in between. CDR3 size: 12 residues. The CDR3, as DNA: TGTGCCATCTCGACAGGTCGAGGGGCCCAGCATTTT. Protein sequence: CAISTGRGAQHF.

The chain carries TRBV9 and TRBJ2-7; 8 nucleotides line up with TRBD2. Germline V gives CDR1 SGDLS, CDR2 YYNGEE. This CDR3 is built from 16 residues. V lost 4 bases to trimming and J lost 5 bases; unmatched junction nucleotides: 14. This chain's CDR3 is CASSPPSSGSLHEQYF. The CDR3 DNA sequence: TGTGCCAGCAGCCCCCCGTCCAGCGGGAGTCTGCACGAGCAGTACTTC.

This chain uses TRBV19 with TRBJ1-6, with 10 bases aligning to TRBD1. V shed 6 bases and J 7 bases; nucleotides not matched to a gene: 3. This CDR3 spans 14 amino acids. Germline CDR1 reads LNHDA; CDR2 reads SQIVND (reference sequence). In DNA, the CDR3 is TGTGCCAGTAGGCCGGGACAGGGGAATTCACCCCTCCACTTT. It codes for CASRPGQGNSPLHF.

This clone appeared a few times. The chain has TRBV7-9 and TRBJ2-7, with D perhaps TRBD2 (5 bases). The V and J ends lost 7 bases and 7 bases respectively, with 11 bases between them. Germline CDR1 SEHNR, CDR2 FQNEAQ (reference sequence). This CDR3 is built from 11 residues. The CDR3 region is CASTAGMEQYF. DNA of the CDR3: TGTGCCAGCACCGCGGGTATGGAGCAGTACTTC.

The chain uses TRBV19 and TRBJ1-5; no firm D call. This CDR3 is 16 amino acids long. CDR1 and CDR2 from the germline V gene are LNHDA and SQIVND (reference sequence). Trimming pared 3 bases from V and 3 bases from J, leaving 15 bases between. The CDR3 DNA is TGTGCCAGTAGTATGTCGGTGCGCAGGCACAATCAGCCCCAGCATTTT. It yields the protein CASSMSVRRHNQPQHF. The entire variable domain, with the rest obtained from reference TRBV19 and TRBJ1-5, is as follows: DGGITQSPKYLFRKEGQNVTLSCEQNLNHDAMYWYRQDPGQGLRLIYYSQIVNDFQKGDIAEGYSVSREKKESFPLTVTSAQKNPTAFYLCASSMSVRRHNQPQHFGDGTRLSIL.

The chain is built from TRBV2 and TRBJ1-2, with 10 bases fitting TRBD1. Losses at the gene ends were 5 bases for V and 0 bases for J; bases not matched to a gene: 12. The CDR3 length is 18 residues. CDR1 is SNHLY, CDR2 FYNNEI, per germline. The CDR3 sequence: CASSTWTGTGVSNYGYTF. CDR3 coding DNA: TGTGCCAGCAGTACCTGGACCGGGACAGGGGTGTCTAACTATGGCTACACCTTC.

The V call is TRBV6-1, the J call TRBJ1-5, with TRBD1 matching over 8 bases. Germline assignment: CDR1 MNHNS and CDR2 SASEGT. V lost 1 base, J lost 9 bases, and 8 bases stayed unmatched. The length of the CDR3 is 15 residues. CDR3 DNA: TGTGCCAGCAGTGAAGTTGGGACAGGCGAGAGGCCCCAGCATTTT. Translated: CASSEVGTGERPQHF.

This clone was observed a few times. The chain uses TRBV6-5 and TRBJ1-6; possible D gene TRBD1, 6 bases. V gave up 2 bases and J gave up 13 bases, with 12 bases separating them. Germline V lookup: CDR1 MNHEY, CDR2 SVGAGI. The CDR3 runs to 13 residues. DNA of the CDR3: TGTGCCAGCAGTTACGAGTCGGGGGGCCCCCTCCACTTT. As protein: CASSYESGGPLHF.

This clone was observed a single time. This chain uses TRBV9 with TRBJ2-1, with 8 bases matching TRBD1. The ends lost 3 bases at V and 6 bases at J; junction bases unmatched: 2. This CDR3 region has 13 residues. The germline CDR1 and CDR2 sequences are SGDLS and YYNGEE. The CDR3 DNA follows: TGTGCCAGCAGCGGACAGGGGTTCAATGAGCAGTTCTTC. Translating gives CASSGQGFNEQFF.

This sequence joins TRBV2 and TRBJ1-5, with TRBD1 matching over 8 bases. Per germline, CDR1 SNHLY and CDR2 FYNNEI. CDR3 size: 16 residues. V shed 6 bases, J shed 6 bases, and the junction held 13 bases outside the gene matches. The CDR3 region is CASRGPGQVRSQPQHF. The CDR3 DNA reads TGTGCCAGCAGGGGCCCGGGACAGGTTAGGTCTCAGCCCCAGCATTTT. Combining the CDR3 with reference TRBV2 and TRBJ1-5 gives the whole variable domain EPEVTQTPSHQVTQMGQEVILRCVPISNHLYFYWYRQILGQKVEFLVSFYNNEISEKSEIFDDQFSVERPDGSNFTLKIRSTKLEDSAMYFCASRGPGQVRSQPQHFGDGTRLSIL.

The chain couples TRBV3-1 (or the pseudogene TRBV3-2) to TRBJ2-2, with 8 bases aligning to TRBD2. V gave up 1 base and J gave up 8 bases; unmatched junction bases: 6. Germline lookup yields CDR1 LGHDT and CDR2 YNNKEL (reference sequence). This CDR3 comprises 15 residues. CDR3 protein: CASSQGSGNSGELFF. The CDR3 region has the DNA TGTGCCAGCAGCCAAGGTAGCGGGAATAGTGGGGAGCTGTTTTTT.

The chain is built from TRBV11-2 and TRBJ2-3, with D possibly TRBD1 on 5 matching bases. Trimming stripped 5 bases from V and 0 bases from J, with 9 bases between. CDR3 length: 14 residues. Germline V lookup: CDR1 SGHAT, CDR2 FQNNGV. The CDR3 DNA reads as TGTGCCAGCAGCCTGCACAGGAGCACAGATACGCAGTATTTT. This sequence encodes CASSLHRSTDTQYF.